This T cell receptor beta chain was sequenced for a study of CD8 T cells in ankylosing spondylitis. Trimming at V came to 3 bases and at J to 5 bases, leaving 12 bases not matched to a gene. Per the germline V gene, CDR1 is LGHNA and CDR2 is YNFKEQ. The CDR3 runs 17 residues. The study, taken as a whole, reports: Enrichment of disease-linked clones was reportedly significant in matched ankylosing spondylitis synovial fluid.

By quantitative 5'-RACE with molecular barcodes, the TCR beta libraries were made. TCRdb independently ran MiXCR on the 5' RACE reads; one entry per CDR3 protein. Here the sample spans around 120,000 distinct CDR3 sequences, around 15% being singletons. This clonotype was observed many times. Antigen: not known. The specimen sequenced was blood, either unsorted or a sorted T cell fraction (not recorded which). The chain joins TRBV4-2 to TRBJ2-5; the match to TRBD2 covers 10 bases. The clonotype originates from a female donor with ankylosing spondylitis or in good health (not recorded which). The CDR3 DNA reads TGTGCCAGCAGCCAGTTAACTAGCGGGGTGAGTTTGGAGACCCAGTACTTC. Translation: CASSQLTSGVSLETQYF.